This is a list of T cell receptor beta chains from one sample in a study of identical twins. Each CDR3 protein is one row after TCRdb ran MiXCR on the 5' RACE reads. The sample yields around 1.7 million distinct CDR3 sequences, less than 35% seen once. What was sequenced was cord blood. The receptors stem from a newborn girl in good health. The CDR3 runs from the conserved cysteine through the conserved F or W. Only some rows state a clone size, as once, few, many or a class for expanded clones.

clone size: few; V gene: TRBV11-2; J gene: TRBJ1-4; CDR3 protein: CASSHYRGRGSNEKLFF
clone size: .; V gene: TRBV6-2/TRBV6-3; J gene: TRBJ2-1; CDR3 protein: CASSTPRLASRNEQFF
clone size: once; V gene: TRBV12-3/TRBV12-4; J gene: TRBJ2-7; CDR3 protein: CASRLAGYYGQYF
clone size: few; V gene: TRBV29-1; J gene: TRBJ1-4; CDR3 protein: CSVPTGTNEKLFF
clone size: .; V gene: TRBV20-1; J gene: TRBJ1-4; CDR3 protein: CSARDNGNGKLFF
clone size: .; V gene: TRBV28; J gene: TRBJ1-1; CDR3 protein: CASSDLYSTGVNTEAFF
clone size: once; V gene: TRBV20-1; J gene: .; CDR3 protein: CSASKPGYNEQYF
clone size: few; V gene: TRBV20-1; J gene: TRBJ2-1; CDR3 protein: CSARSGGLAGTVHNEQFF
clone size: .; V gene: TRBV10-3; J gene: TRBJ1-2; CDR3 protein: CAISDPRYRYGYTF
clone size: .; V gene: TRBV12-3/TRBV12-4; J gene: TRBJ1-2; CDR3 protein: CASSLAPTGAGYTF
clone size: .; V gene: TRBV28; J gene: TRBJ2-1; CDR3 protein: CAATGLAGMGEQFF
clone size: .; V gene: TRBV6-1; J gene: TRBJ2-1; CDR3 protein: CASSRTSGGLTYNEQFF
clone size: .; V gene: TRBV7-2; J gene: TRBJ2-1; CDR3 protein: CASSLGEGLRAYNEQFF
clone size: few; V gene: TRBV3-1; J gene: TRBJ2-3; CDR3 protein: CASSQDTLRTDTQYF
clone size: few; V gene: TRBV6-5; J gene: TRBJ2-5; CDR3 protein: CASSPSGSTETQYF
clone size: few; V gene: TRBV6-1; J gene: TRBJ2-5; CDR3 protein: CASSGRGQLRETQYF
clone size: .; V gene: TRBV9; J gene: TRBJ2-1; CDR3 protein: CASSVSSGIYNEQFF
clone size: .; V gene: TRBV20-1; J gene: TRBJ1-2; CDR3 protein: CSARVGTDYGYTF
clone size: many; V gene: TRBV29-1; J gene: TRBJ2-5; CDR3 protein: CSVVRGDREETQYF
clone size: .; V gene: TRBV25-1; J gene: TRBJ1-6; CDR3 protein: CASSEYGAGVGSPLHF
clone size: .; V gene: TRBV20-1; J gene: TRBJ2-7; CDR3 protein: CSAKTSGRANEQYF
clone size: .; V gene: TRBV20-1; J gene: TRBJ1-2; CDR3 protein: CSAAVGRDRAYYGYTF
clone size: few; V gene: TRBV7-2; J gene: TRBJ1-6; CDR3 protein: CASSLVRPYNSPPHF
clone size: .; V gene: TRBV7-9; J gene: TRBJ2-1; CDR3 protein: CASSLAGDEPFF
clone size: .; V gene: TRBV20-1; J gene: TRBJ2-5; CDR3 protein: CSAITSGSKNEQYF
clone size: few; V gene: TRBV20-1; J gene: TRBJ2-1; CDR3 protein: CSARGTSPGNEQFF